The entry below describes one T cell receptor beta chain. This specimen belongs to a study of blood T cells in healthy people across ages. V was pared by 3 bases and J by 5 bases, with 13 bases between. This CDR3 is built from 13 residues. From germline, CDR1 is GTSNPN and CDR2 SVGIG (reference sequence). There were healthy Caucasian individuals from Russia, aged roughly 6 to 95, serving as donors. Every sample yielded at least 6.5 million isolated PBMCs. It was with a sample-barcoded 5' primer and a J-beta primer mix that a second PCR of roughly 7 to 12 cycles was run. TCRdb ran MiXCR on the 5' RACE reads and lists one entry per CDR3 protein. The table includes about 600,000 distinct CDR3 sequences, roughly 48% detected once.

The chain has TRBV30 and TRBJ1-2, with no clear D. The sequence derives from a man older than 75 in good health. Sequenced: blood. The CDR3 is CAWREAALYGYTF. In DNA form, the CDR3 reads TGTGCCTGGAGAGAGGCGGCCTTATATGGCTACACCTTC. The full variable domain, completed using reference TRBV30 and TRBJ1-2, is SQTIHQWPATLVQPVGSPLSLECTVEGTSNPNLYWYRQAAGRGLQLLFYSVGIGQISSEVPQNLSASRPQDRQFILSSKKLLLSDSGFYLCAWREAALYGYTFGSGTRLTVV.